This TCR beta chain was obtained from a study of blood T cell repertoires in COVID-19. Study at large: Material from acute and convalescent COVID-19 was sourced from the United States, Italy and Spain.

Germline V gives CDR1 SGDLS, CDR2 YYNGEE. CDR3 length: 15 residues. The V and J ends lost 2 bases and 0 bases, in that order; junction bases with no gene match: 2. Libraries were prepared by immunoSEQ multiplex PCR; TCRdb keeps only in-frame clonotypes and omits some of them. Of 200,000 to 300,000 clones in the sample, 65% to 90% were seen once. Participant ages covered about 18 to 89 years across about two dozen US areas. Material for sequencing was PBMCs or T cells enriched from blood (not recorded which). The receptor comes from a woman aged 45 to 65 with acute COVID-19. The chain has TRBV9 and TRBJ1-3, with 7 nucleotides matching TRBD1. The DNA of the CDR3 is TGTGCCAGCAGCGTTACAGGGGACTCTGGAAACACCATATATTTT. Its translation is CASSVTGDSGNTIYF.